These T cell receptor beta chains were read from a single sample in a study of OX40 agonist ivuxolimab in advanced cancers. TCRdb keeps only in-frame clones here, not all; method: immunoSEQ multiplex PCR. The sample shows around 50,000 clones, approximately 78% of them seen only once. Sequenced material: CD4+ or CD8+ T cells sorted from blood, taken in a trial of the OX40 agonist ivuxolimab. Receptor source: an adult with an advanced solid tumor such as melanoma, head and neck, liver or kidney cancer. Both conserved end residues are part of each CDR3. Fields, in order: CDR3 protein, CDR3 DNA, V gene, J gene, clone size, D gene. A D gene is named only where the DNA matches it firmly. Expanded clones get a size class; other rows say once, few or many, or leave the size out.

cdr3_aa: CASSVEERVPTGNTIYF
cdr3_nt: TGTGCCAGCAGCGTAGAAGAGAGGGTTCCGACTGGAAACACCATATATTTT
v_call: TRBV9
j_call: TRBJ1-3
clone_size: -
d_call: -

cdr3_aa: CASSNGRRDEKLFF
cdr3_nt: TGTGCCAGCAGCAACGGACGGCGCGACGAAAAACTGTTTTTT
v_call: TRBV7-9
j_call: TRBJ1-4
clone_size: -
d_call: -

cdr3_aa: CASSTGSYEQYF
cdr3_nt: TGCGCCAGCAGTACAGGGTCCTACGAGCAGTACTTC
v_call: TRBV10-2
j_call: TRBJ2-7
clone_size: medium-sized
d_call: -

cdr3_aa: CASSLDSLVPYGYTF
cdr3_nt: TGTGCCAGCAGCCTGGACAGTCTAGTCCCCTATGGCTACACCTTC
v_call: TRBV5-4
j_call: TRBJ1-2
clone_size: few
d_call: -

cdr3_aa: CASSLLGGVYGYTF
cdr3_nt: TGTGCCAGCAGTTTATTGGGGGGTGTCTATGGCTACACCTTC
v_call: TRBV28
j_call: TRBJ1-2
clone_size: -
d_call: -

cdr3_aa: CASSQSLQVAWGYTF
cdr3_nt: TGTGCCAGCAGTCAATCACTTCAGGTTGCTTGGGGCTACACCTTC
v_call: TRBV27
j_call: TRBJ1-2
clone_size: once
d_call: -

cdr3_aa: CASSKDRGEKLFF
cdr3_nt: TGTGCCAGCAGTAAGGACAGGGGTGAAAAACTGTTTTTT
v_call: TRBV5-8
j_call: TRBJ1-4
clone_size: -
d_call: TRBD1

cdr3_aa: CASSFEPNTGELFF
cdr3_nt: TGTGCCAGCAGCTTTGAACCGAACACCGGGGAGCTGTTTTTT
v_call: TRBV11-2
j_call: TRBJ2-2
clone_size: -
d_call: -

cdr3_aa: CASSRDRDGNTIYF
cdr3_nt: TGTGCCAGCAGCCGGGACAGGGATGGAAACACCATATATTTT
v_call: TRBV14
j_call: TRBJ1-3
clone_size: -
d_call: TRBD1

cdr3_aa: CASIHGSRTEAFF
cdr3_nt: TGTGCCAGCATCCACGGCAGCCGCACTGAAGCTTTCTTT
v_call: TRBV6-6
j_call: TRBJ1-1
clone_size: -
d_call: -

cdr3_aa: CASSQVRGGNSPLHF
cdr3_nt: TGCGCCAGCAGCCAAGTACGGGGAGGAAATTCACCCCTCCACTTT
v_call: TRBV4-1
j_call: TRBJ1-6
clone_size: few
d_call: -

cdr3_aa: CASSQDRETGTDTEAFF
cdr3_nt: TGCGCCAGCAGCCAAGATCGGGAGACAGGGACGGACACTGAAGCTTTCTTT
v_call: TRBV4-1
j_call: TRBJ1-1
clone_size: -
d_call: TRBD1

cdr3_aa: CASSTRDRASESSYNEQFF
cdr3_nt: TGTGCCAGCAGTACCCGGGACAGGGCTAGCGAGAGCTCCTACAATGAGCAGTTCTTC
v_call: TRBV28
j_call: TRBJ2-1
clone_size: -
d_call: TRBD1

cdr3_aa: CASASSGGVDTQYF
cdr3_nt: TGTGCTAGTGCTTCTAGCGGGGGGGTGGATACGCAGTATTTT
v_call: TRBV12-5
j_call: TRBJ2-3
clone_size: -
d_call: TRBD2

cdr3_aa: CASSLEDSSINNSPLHF
cdr3_nt: TGTGCCAGCAGTCTGGAAGACAGCTCCATAAATAATTCACCCCTCCACTTT
v_call: TRBV2
j_call: TRBJ1-6
clone_size: -
d_call: -

cdr3_aa: CASSPRTGATYEQYF
cdr3_nt: TGCGCCAGCAGCCCCCGGACAGGGGCAACCTACGAGCAGTACTTC
v_call: TRBV5-1
j_call: TRBJ2-7
clone_size: once
d_call: TRBD1

cdr3_aa: CASSYRSGELFF
cdr3_nt: TGTGCCAGCAGCTACCGATCCGGGGAGCTGTTTTTT
v_call: TRBV7-3
j_call: TRBJ2-2
clone_size: -
d_call: -

cdr3_aa: CASSDAGAGETQYF
cdr3_nt: TGTGCCAGCAGCGACGCCGGGGCGGGAGAGACCCAGTACTTC
v_call: TRBV9
j_call: TRBJ2-5
clone_size: once
d_call: -

cdr3_aa: CASSLQAFNEQFF
cdr3_nt: TGTGCCAGCAGTCTACAGGCGTTCAATGAGCAGTTCTTC
v_call: TRBV2
j_call: TRBJ2-1
clone_size: -
d_call: -

cdr3_aa: CASRWGPVVNLNTEAFF
cdr3_nt: TGTGCCAGCAGGTGGGGGCCGGTAGTGAACTTGAACACTGAAGCTTTCTTT
v_call: TRBV5-4
j_call: TRBJ1-1
clone_size: once
d_call: -

cdr3_aa: CASSRGGATDTQYF
cdr3_nt: TGTGCCAGCAGCAGGGGGGGCGCGACAGATACGCAGTATTTT
v_call: TRBV6-4
j_call: TRBJ2-3
clone_size: -
d_call: -

cdr3_aa: CAISVNAQETQYF
cdr3_nt: TGTGCCATCAGTGTGAACGCCCAAGAGACCCAGTACTTC
v_call: TRBV10-3
j_call: TRBJ2-5
clone_size: -
d_call: -

cdr3_aa: CASSVRGSGANVLTF
cdr3_nt: TGTGCCAGCAGCGTCAGAGGTTCTGGGGCCAACGTCCTGACTTTC
v_call: TRBV7-6
j_call: TRBJ2-6
clone_size: -
d_call: -

cdr3_aa: CASSLGGLGSNQPQHF
cdr3_nt: TGTGCCAGCAGCTTGGGAGGGCTGGGCAGCAATCAGCCCCAGCATTTT
v_call: TRBV5-8
j_call: TRBJ1-5
clone_size: -
d_call: -

cdr3_aa: CASSPVIGGTNEKLFF
cdr3_nt: TGTGCCAGCAGCCCGGTCATCGGGGGGACTAATGAAAAACTGTTTTTT
v_call: TRBV4-2
j_call: TRBJ1-4
clone_size: -
d_call: -

cdr3_aa: CASSLTGGIYEQYF
cdr3_nt: TGCGCCAGCAGCCTGACAGGGGGAATTTACGAGCAGTACTTC
v_call: TRBV4-1
j_call: TRBJ2-7
clone_size: -
d_call: TRBD1

cdr3_aa: CASSIGQAASYEQYF
cdr3_nt: TGTGCCAGTAGTATAGGACAGGCGGCCTCCTACGAGCAGTACTTC
v_call: TRBV19
j_call: TRBJ2-7
clone_size: -
d_call: -

cdr3_aa: CASSVEGPDTQYF
cdr3_nt: TGTGCCAGCAGCGTAGAAGGCCCAGATACGCAGTATTTT
v_call: TRBV9
j_call: TRBJ2-3
clone_size: -
d_call: -

cdr3_aa: CASRALGQFHSPLHF
cdr3_nt: TGCGCCAGCAGAGCCCTAGGACAGTTCCATTCACCCCTCCACTTT
v_call: TRBV10-1
j_call: TRBJ1-6
clone_size: -
d_call: -

cdr3_aa: CSASRGQDTQYF
cdr3_nt: TGCAGCGCCTCTAGGGGGCAGGATACGCAGTATTTT
v_call: TRBV29-1
j_call: TRBJ2-3
clone_size: -
d_call: TRBD1

cdr3_aa: CASSLSSGAGGGWIFF
cdr3_nt: TGTGCCAGTAGCCTCTCGTCCGGGGCCGGTGGGGGATGGATTTTCTTT
v_call: TRBV19
j_call: TRBJ1-1
clone_size: -
d_call: -

cdr3_aa: CASSPKGQGAQNGELFF
cdr3_nt: TGTGCCAGCAGTCCGAAGGGACAGGGGGCGCAGAACGGGGAGCTGTTTTTT
v_call: TRBV5-4
j_call: TRBJ2-2
clone_size: -
d_call: TRBD1

cdr3_aa: CASSPRGWEKLFF
cdr3_nt: TGTGCCAGCAGTCCCCGTGGCTGGGAAAAACTGTTTTTT
v_call: TRBV2
j_call: TRBJ1-4
clone_size: -
d_call: -

cdr3_aa: CASKEGVVREQYF
cdr3_nt: TGTGCCAGCAAGGAGGGGGTGGTTCGCGAGCAGTACTTC
v_call: TRBV6-4
j_call: TRBJ2-7
clone_size: -
d_call: -

cdr3_aa: CASSPRQFYEQYF
cdr3_nt: TGTGCCAGCAGCCCCAGGCAGTTCTACGAGCAGTACTTC
v_call: TRBV11-2
j_call: TRBJ2-7
clone_size: -
d_call: -

cdr3_aa: CASSPTVVSSYEQYF
cdr3_nt: TGTGCCAGCAGCCCAACAGTAGTGAGCTCCTACGAGCAGTACTTC
v_call: TRBV5-4
j_call: TRBJ2-7
clone_size: -
d_call: -

cdr3_aa: CASSPRPPSTDTQYF
cdr3_nt: TGTGCCAGCAGTCCCCGACCCCCTAGCACAGATACGCAGTATTTT
v_call: TRBV28
j_call: TRBJ2-3
clone_size: -
d_call: -

cdr3_aa: CASSWGAGPVTGELFF
cdr3_nt: TGTGCCAGCAGCTGGGGGGCAGGGCCAGTCACCGGGGAGCTGTTTTTT
v_call: TRBV5-6
j_call: TRBJ2-2
clone_size: -
d_call: -

cdr3_aa: CASSAGVYGYTF
cdr3_nt: TGTGCCAGCAGTGCAGGGGTCTATGGCTACACCTTC
v_call: TRBV28
j_call: TRBJ1-2
clone_size: -
d_call: -

cdr3_aa: CAISSTVGLSNQPQHF
cdr3_nt: TGTGCCATTTCTTCGACCGTGGGCTTAAGCAATCAGCCCCAGCATTTT
v_call: TRBV19
j_call: TRBJ1-5
clone_size: -
d_call: -

cdr3_aa: CASSVEQGQPDTQYF
cdr3_nt: TGTGCCAGCAGCGTAGAGCAGGGACAACCAGATACGCAGTATTTT
v_call: TRBV9
j_call: TRBJ2-3
clone_size: -
d_call: -

cdr3_aa: CAIRSSTEYSGNTIYF
cdr3_nt: TGTGCCATCAGATCGTCGACAGAGTACTCTGGAAACACCATATATTTT
v_call: TRBV10-3
j_call: TRBJ1-3
clone_size: -
d_call: -

cdr3_aa: CASSLAGKTDTQYF
cdr3_nt: TGTGCCAGCAGCTTGGCCGGCAAAACAGATACGCAGTATTTT
v_call: TRBV5-5
j_call: TRBJ2-3
clone_size: -
d_call: -

cdr3_aa: CASSLARDQPQHF
cdr3_nt: TGTGCCAGCAGCTTGGCACGGGATCAGCCCCAGCATTTT
v_call: TRBV5-8
j_call: TRBJ1-5
clone_size: -
d_call: -

cdr3_aa: CASSFSGHEKLFF
cdr3_nt: TGTGCCAGCAGCTTTTCAGGGCACGAAAAACTGTTTTTT
v_call: TRBV5-6
j_call: TRBJ1-4
clone_size: -
d_call: -

cdr3_aa: CASSGTGVDTQYF
cdr3_nt: TGTGCCAGCAGCGGGACAGGGGTAGATACGCAGTATTTT
v_call: TRBV5-6
j_call: TRBJ2-3
clone_size: few
d_call: TRBD1

cdr3_aa: CASSSDRVGGSQYF
cdr3_nt: TGTGCCAGCAGTTCCGACAGGGTAGGAGGATCCCAGTACTTC
v_call: TRBV7-7
j_call: TRBJ2-5
clone_size: -
d_call: TRBD1

cdr3_aa: CSARGTAEQYF
cdr3_nt: TGCAGTGCTAGAGGTACAGCCGAGCAGTACTTC
v_call: TRBV20-1
j_call: TRBJ2-7
clone_size: -
d_call: -

cdr3_aa: CASSQDWGQNTQYF
cdr3_nt: TGTGCCAGCAGCCAAGATTGGGGTCAGAATACGCAGTATTTT
v_call: TRBV14
j_call: TRBJ2-3
clone_size: once
d_call: -

cdr3_aa: CSVVPRQTSGGQETQYF
cdr3_nt: TGCAGCGTTGTCCCGAGACAAACTAGCGGGGGTCAAGAGACCCAGTACTTC
v_call: TRBV29-1
j_call: TRBJ2-5
clone_size: -
d_call: TRBD2

cdr3_aa: CASSLTGGRYEQYF
cdr3_nt: TGTGCCAGCAGCTTGACCGGGGGGAGGTACGAGCAGTACTTC
v_call: TRBV5-4
j_call: TRBJ2-7
clone_size: few
d_call: TRBD2

cdr3_aa: CSVVGQLYEQYF
cdr3_nt: TGCAGCGTTGTGGGGCAACTTTACGAGCAGTACTTC
v_call: TRBV29-1
j_call: TRBJ2-7
clone_size: -
d_call: -

cdr3_aa: CASSLGAQGRGYTF
cdr3_nt: TGTGCCAGCAGCTTAGGGGCCCAGGGGAGGGGCTACACCTTC
v_call: TRBV7-8
j_call: TRBJ1-2
clone_size: -
d_call: -

cdr3_aa: CASSEFRSHDTQYF
cdr3_nt: TGTGCCAGCAGTGAATTTCGCAGCCACGATACGCAGTATTTT
v_call: TRBV25-1
j_call: TRBJ2-3
clone_size: -
d_call: -